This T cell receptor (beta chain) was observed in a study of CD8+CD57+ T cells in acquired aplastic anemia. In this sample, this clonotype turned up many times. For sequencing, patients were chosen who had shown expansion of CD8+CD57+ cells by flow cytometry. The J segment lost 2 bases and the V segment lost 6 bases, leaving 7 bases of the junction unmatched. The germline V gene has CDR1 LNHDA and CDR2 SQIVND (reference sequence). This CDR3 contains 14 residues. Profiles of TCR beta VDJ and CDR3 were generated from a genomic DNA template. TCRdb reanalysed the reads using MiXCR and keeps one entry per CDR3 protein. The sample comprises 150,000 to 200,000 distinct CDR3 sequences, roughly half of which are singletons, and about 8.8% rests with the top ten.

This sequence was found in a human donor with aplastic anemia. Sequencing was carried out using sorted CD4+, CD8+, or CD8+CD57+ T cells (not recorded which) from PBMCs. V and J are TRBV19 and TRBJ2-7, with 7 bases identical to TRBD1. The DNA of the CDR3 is TGTGCCAGTAGCCCCTCAGGGGGAACCTACGAGCAGTACTTC. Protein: CASSPSGGTYEQYF.